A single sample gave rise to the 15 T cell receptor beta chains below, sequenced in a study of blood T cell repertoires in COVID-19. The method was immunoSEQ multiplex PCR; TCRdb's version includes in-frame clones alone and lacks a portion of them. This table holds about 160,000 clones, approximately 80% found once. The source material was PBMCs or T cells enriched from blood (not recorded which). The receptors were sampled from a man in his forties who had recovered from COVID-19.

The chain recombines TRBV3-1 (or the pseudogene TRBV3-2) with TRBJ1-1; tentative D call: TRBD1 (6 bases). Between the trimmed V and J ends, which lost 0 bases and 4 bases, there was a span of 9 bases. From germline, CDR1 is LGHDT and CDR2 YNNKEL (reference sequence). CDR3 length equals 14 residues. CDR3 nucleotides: TGTGCCAGCAGCCAAGATCGAGGGGGCACTGAAGCTTTCTTT. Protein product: CASSQDRGGTEAFF.

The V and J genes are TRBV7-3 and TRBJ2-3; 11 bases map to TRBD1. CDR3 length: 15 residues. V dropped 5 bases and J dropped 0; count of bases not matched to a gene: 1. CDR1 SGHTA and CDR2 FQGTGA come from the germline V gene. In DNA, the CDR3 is TGTGCCAGCAGCGGACAGGGGGCGAGCACAGATACGCAGTATTTT. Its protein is CASSGQGASTDTQYF.

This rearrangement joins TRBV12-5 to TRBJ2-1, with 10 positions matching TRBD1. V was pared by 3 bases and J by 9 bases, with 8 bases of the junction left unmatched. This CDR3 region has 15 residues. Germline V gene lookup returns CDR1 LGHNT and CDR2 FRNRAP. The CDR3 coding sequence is TGTGCTAGTGGTTTCGGGACAGGGGCCCGACCTGAGCAGTTCTTC. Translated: CASGFGTGARPEQFF.

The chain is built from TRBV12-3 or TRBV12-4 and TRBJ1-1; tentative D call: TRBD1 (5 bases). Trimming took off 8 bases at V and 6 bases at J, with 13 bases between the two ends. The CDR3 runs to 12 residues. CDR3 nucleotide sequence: TGTGCCAGCGCAGGGATTAGTCCTGAAGCTTTCTTT. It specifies CASAGISPEAFF.

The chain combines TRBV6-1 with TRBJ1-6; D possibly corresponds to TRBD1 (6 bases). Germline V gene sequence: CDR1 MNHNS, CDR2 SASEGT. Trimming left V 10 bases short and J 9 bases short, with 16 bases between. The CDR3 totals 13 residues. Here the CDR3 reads CAIQQGLGSPLHF. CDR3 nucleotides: TGTGCCATCCAACAGGGTTTGGGTTCACCCCTCCACTTT.

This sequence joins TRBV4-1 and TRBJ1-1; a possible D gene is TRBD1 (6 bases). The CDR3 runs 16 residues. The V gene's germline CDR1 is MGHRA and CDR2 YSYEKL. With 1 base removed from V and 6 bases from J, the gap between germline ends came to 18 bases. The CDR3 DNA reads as TGCGCCAGCAGCCAAGTCTGGGCAGGGGAGATCCCTGAAGCTTTCTTT. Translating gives CASSQVWAGEIPEAFF.

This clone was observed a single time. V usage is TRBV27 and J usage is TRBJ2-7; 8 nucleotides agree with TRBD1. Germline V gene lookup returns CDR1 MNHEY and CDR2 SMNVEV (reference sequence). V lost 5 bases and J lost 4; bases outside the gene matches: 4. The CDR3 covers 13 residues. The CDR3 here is CASSDQGAYEQYF. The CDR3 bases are TGTGCCAGCAGTGACCAGGGGGCATACGAGCAGTACTTC.

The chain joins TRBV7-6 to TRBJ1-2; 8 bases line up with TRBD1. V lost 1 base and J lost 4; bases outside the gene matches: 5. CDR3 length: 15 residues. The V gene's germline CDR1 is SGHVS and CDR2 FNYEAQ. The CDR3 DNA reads TGTGCCAGCAGCTTAGAGGCAGGGGGCGGCTATGGCTACACCTTC. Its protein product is CASSLEAGGGYGYTF.

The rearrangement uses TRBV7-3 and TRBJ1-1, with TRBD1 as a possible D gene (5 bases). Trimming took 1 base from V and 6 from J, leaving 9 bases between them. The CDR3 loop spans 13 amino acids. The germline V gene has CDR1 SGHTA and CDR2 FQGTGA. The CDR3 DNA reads TGTGCCAGCAGCTTAAGCAGGGAGGCTGAAGCTTTCTTT. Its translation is CASSLSREAEAFF.

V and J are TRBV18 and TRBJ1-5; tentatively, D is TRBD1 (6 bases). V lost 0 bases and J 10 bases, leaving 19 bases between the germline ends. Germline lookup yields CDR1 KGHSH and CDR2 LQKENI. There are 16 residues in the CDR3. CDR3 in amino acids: CASSPPRGGELNPQHF. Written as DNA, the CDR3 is TGTGCCAGCTCACCACCGAGGGGGGGGGAACTCAATCCCCAGCATTTT.

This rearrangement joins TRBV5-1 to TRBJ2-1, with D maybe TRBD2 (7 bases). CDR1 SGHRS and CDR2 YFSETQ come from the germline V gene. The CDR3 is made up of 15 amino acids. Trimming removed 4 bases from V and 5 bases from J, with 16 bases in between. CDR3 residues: CASSPWGGANNEQFF. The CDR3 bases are TGCGCCAGCAGCCCCTGGGGGGGGGCTAACAATGAGCAGTTCTTC.

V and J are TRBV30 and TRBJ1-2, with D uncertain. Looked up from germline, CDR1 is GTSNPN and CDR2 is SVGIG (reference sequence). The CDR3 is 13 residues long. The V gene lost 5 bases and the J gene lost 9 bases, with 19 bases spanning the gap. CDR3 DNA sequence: TGTGCCTGGTCCGTGGGGAGGATACAGAGCTACACCTTC. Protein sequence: CAWSVGRIQSYTF. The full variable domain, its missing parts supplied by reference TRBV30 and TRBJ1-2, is SQTIHQWPATLVQPVGSPLSLECTVEGTSNPNLYWYRQAAGRGLQLLFYSVGIGQISSEVPQNLSASRPQDRQFILSSKKLLLSDSGFYLCAWSVGRIQSYTFGSGTRLTVV.

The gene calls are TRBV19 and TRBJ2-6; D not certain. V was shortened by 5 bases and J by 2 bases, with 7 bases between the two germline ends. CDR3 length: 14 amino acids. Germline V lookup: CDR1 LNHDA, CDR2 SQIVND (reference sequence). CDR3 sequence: CASSFSPGANVLTF. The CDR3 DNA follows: TGTGCCAGTAGTTTCTCTCCTGGGGCCAACGTCCTGACTTTC.

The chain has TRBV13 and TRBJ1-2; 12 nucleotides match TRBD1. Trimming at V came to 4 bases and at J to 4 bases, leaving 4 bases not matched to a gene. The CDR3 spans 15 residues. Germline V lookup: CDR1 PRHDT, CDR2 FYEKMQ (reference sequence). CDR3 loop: CASSSGTGGSYGYTF. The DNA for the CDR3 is TGTGCCAGCAGCTCCGGGACAGGGGGCTCCTATGGCTACACCTTC.

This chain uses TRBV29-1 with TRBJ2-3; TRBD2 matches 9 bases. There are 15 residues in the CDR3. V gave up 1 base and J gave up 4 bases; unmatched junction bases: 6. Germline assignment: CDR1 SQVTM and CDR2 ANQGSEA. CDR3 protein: CSVEGPSGVADTQYF. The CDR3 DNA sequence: TGCAGCGTTGAAGGCCCTAGCGGGGTCGCAGATACGCAGTATTTT.